The 5 T cell receptor beta chains in this list originate from one sample, sequenced in a study of blood T cell repertoires in COVID-19. The assay was immunoSEQ multiplex PCR, and TCRdb's table has in-frame clones only and misses some. The sample shows about 310,000 clones, about nine tenths of them seen only once. The specimen sequenced was peripheral blood. These receptor sequences come from a man aged 50 to 59 with active or convalescent COVID-19.

The chain combines TRBV9 with TRBJ2-3; the D gene is possibly TRBD2 (6 bases). Germline V gives CDR1 SGDLS, CDR2 YYNGEE. Between the trimmed V and J ends, which lost 0 bases and 5 bases, there was a span of 16 bases. The CDR3 totals 16 residues. The CDR3 protein is CASSVGGGAQKDTQYF. CDR3 sequence (DNA): TGTGCCAGCAGCGTAGGGGGCGGGGCTCAAAAAGATACGCAGTATTTT.

This rearrangement joins TRBV3-1 (or the pseudogene TRBV3-2) to TRBJ2-2; 11 bases fit TRBD2. The trim removed 0 bases at V and 9 bases at J, leaving 3 bases unmatched. Per the germline V gene, CDR1 is LGHDT and CDR2 is YNNKEL (reference sequence). The CDR3 has 15 amino acids. This CDR3 reads CASSQDTSGGRELFF. Here the CDR3 DNA reads TGTGCCAGCAGCCAAGACACTAGCGGGGGTCGGGAGCTGTTTTTT.

This chain connects TRBV2 to TRBJ2-1; tentatively, D is TRBD2 (6 bases). The CDR3 is made up of 16 amino acids. V was shortened by 2 bases and J by 4 bases, with 15 bases between the two germline ends. Germline CDR1 reads SNHLY; CDR2 reads FYNNEI. CDR3 amino acids: CASSELGLASYNEQFF. The CDR3 DNA follows: TGTGCCAGCAGTGAACTGGGACTGGCCTCTTACAATGAGCAGTTCTTC.

This rearrangement joins TRBV18 to TRBJ1-5, with 9 bases lining up with TRBD1. This CDR3 region has 16 residues. V trimming: 2 bases; J trimming: 3 bases; junction bases outside the gene matches: 5. In germline, CDR1 is KGHSH, CDR2 LQKENI. In DNA, the CDR3 is TGTGCCAGCTCACCAGCCGGGACAGGGAACAATCAGCCCCAGCATTTT. Translated, it gives CASSPAGTGNNQPQHF.

V is TRBV30 and J is TRBJ2-3, with a possible D match to TRBD2 (5 bases). V dropped 0 bases and J dropped 4 bases, with 14 bases sitting between them. Germline V lookup: CDR1 GTSNPN, CDR2 SVGIG (reference sequence). CDR3 length: 15 residues. The chain's CDR3 is CAWSVLGGSADTQYF. CDR3 nucleotide sequence: TGTGCCTGGAGTGTACTTGGCGGGTCCGCAGATACGCAGTATTTT.